The 21 T cell receptor beta chains given below trace back to one sample, sequenced in a study of OX40 agonist ivuxolimab in advanced cancers. Only in-frame clones appear in the TCRdb table, and some are missing; sequencing was by immunoSEQ multiplex PCR. The sample carries about 100,000 clones, approximately 90% recorded once. The sample consisted of CD4+ or CD8+ T cells sorted from blood, taken in a trial of the OX40 agonist ivuxolimab. The receptors derive from an adult with an advanced solid tumor such as melanoma, head and neck, liver or kidney cancer.

This clone occurred a few times. The chain combines TRBV28 with TRBJ1-1, with TRBD1 as a possible D gene (5 bases). Germline V lookup: CDR1 MDHEN, CDR2 SYDVKM. The CDR3 is 13 amino acids. V was clipped by 9 bases and J by 1 base, with 12 bases between them. The CDR3 loop is CASQGPWNTEAFF. CDR3 DNA sequence: TGTGCCAGTCAGGGACCCTGGAACACTGAAGCTTTCTTT.

This chain joins TRBV28 and TRBJ1-2; D is perhaps TRBD1 (6 bases). CDR1 is MDHEN, CDR2 SYDVKM, per germline. This CDR3 is built from 14 residues. Trimming pared 4 bases from V and 0 bases from J, leaving 9 bases between. In nucleotides, the CDR3 is TGTGCCAGCAGTTGGACAGTAGCTAACTATGGCTACACCTTC. It specifies CASSWTVANYGYTF.

Only one count was recorded for this clone. The V and J genes are TRBV5-1 and TRBJ2-7, with D perhaps being TRBD1 or TRBD2 (6 bases each). V gave up 4 bases and J gave up 3 bases, with 14 bases separating them. CDR3 size: 14 residues. CDR1 is SGHRS and CDR2 is YFSETQ in the germline V gene. This CDR3 is CASSLYREDYEQYF. The CDR3 region has the DNA TGCGCCAGCAGCCTCTACAGGGAGGACTACGAGCAGTACTTC.

This rearrangement joins TRBV19 to TRBJ2-3; TRBD2 agrees at 7 bases. The V segment lost 0 bases and the J segment 3 bases; nucleotides outside the gene matches: 9. The CDR3 is 17 amino acids. The germline CDR1 and CDR2 sequences are LNHDA and SQIVND (reference sequence). The CDR3: CASSIDVGRAGTDTQYF. The CDR3 nucleotides read TGTGCCAGTAGTATAGATGTAGGGAGGGCCGGGACAGATACGCAGTATTTT. Supplemented by reference TRBV19 and TRBJ2-3, the full variable domain reads DGGITQSPKYLFRKEGQNVTLSCEQNLNHDAMYWYRQDPGQGLRLIYYSQIVNDFQKGDIAEGYSVSREKKESFPLTVTSAQKNPTAFYLCASSIDVGRAGTDTQYFGPGTRLTVL.

The chain is built from TRBV7-2 and TRBJ2-5; TRBD2 matches at 14 bases. This CDR3 has 16 amino acids. Trimming cost V 4 bases and J 5 bases; bases outside gene matches: 6. Per the germline V gene, CDR1 is SGHTA and CDR2 is FQGNSA. The chain's CDR3 is CASSSGTSGSWETQYF. CDR3 nucleotide sequence: TGTGCCAGCAGCTCCGGGACTAGCGGGAGTTGGGAGACCCAGTACTTC.

This chain connects TRBV9 to TRBJ2-3, with 9 bases matching TRBD1. This CDR3 has 20 residues. Germline V gene data show CDR1 as SGDLS and CDR2 as YYNGEE. Losses at the gene ends were 0 bases for V and 2 bases for J; bases not matched to a gene: 16. CDR3 bases: TGTGCCAGCAGCGTAGCTACTCGGGACAGGGTGCCCTTACTCACAGATACGCAGTATTTT. As protein: CASSVATRDRVPLLTDTQYF. The entire variable domain, with the rest obtained from reference TRBV9 and TRBJ2-3, is as follows: DSGVTQTPKHLITATGQRVTLRCSPRSGDLSVYWYQQSLDQGLQFLIQYYNGEERAKGNILERFSAQQFPDLHSELNLSSLELGDSALYFCASSVATRDRVPLLTDTQYFGPGTRLTVL.

The J gene is TRBJ2-7, the V gene TRBV27, with TRBD2 matching 8 bases. The germline CDR1 and CDR2 sequences are MNHEY and SMNVEV (reference sequence). This CDR3 has 14 amino acids. V lost 6 bases and J lost 4; bases outside the gene matches: 8. The CDR3, as DNA: TGTGCCAGCAGCTCCAGCGGGAGAGGGTACGAGCAGTACTTC. Residues: CASSSSGRGYEQYF.

The J gene is TRBJ1-4, the V gene TRBV15; D is undetermined. This CDR3 comprises 14 residues. Germline CDR1 and CDR2: LNHNV and YYDKDF (reference sequence). The ends were cut back, 0 bases at V and 4 bases at J, with 6 bases in the middle. The DNA for the CDR3 is TGTGCCACCAGCAGAGAAGGGATTAATGAAAAACTGTTTTTT. Residues: CATSREGINEKLFF. The variable domain in full, completed from reference TRBV15 and TRBJ1-4, reads DAMVIQNPRYQVTQFGKPVTLSCSQTLNHNVMYWYQQKSSQAPKLLFHYYDKDFNNEADTPDNFQSRRPNTSFCFLDIRSPGLGDTAMYLCATSREGINEKLFFGSGTQLSVL.

The chain links TRBV30 to TRBJ2-5; D not resolved. The J call may be wrong; the DNA end is better matched by TRBJ2-7. Germline V CDR1 and CDR2: GTSNPN, SVGIG (reference sequence). This CDR3 is 14 amino acids long. CDR3 sequence: CAGELGSGPYEQYF. CDR3 bases: TGTGCCGGTGAACTGGGTTCGGGCCCCTACGAGCAGTACTTC.

Comment on this clone: At one boundary the junction diverges from the germline segment, which might be a read error. The chain joins TRBV5-6 to TRBJ2-2, with 9 bases lining up with TRBD1. Looked up from germline, CDR1 is SGHDT and CDR2 is YYEEEE. This CDR3 comprises 12 residues. The CDR3 bases are TGTGCCAGCAGCCGGAGGGACAGGGCCCACCTTTTT. It encodes CASSRRDRAHLF.

This chain joins TRBV7-2 and TRBJ2-6; D gene ambiguous. V was trimmed by 4 bases and J by 4 bases, leaving 8 bases between them. CDR3 length: 14 residues. Germline CDR1 and CDR2: SGHTA and FQGNSA. DNA of the CDR3: TGTGCCAGCAGCTCCTACGTGGGGGCCAACGTCCTGACTTTC. It specifies CASSSYVGANVLTF.

This clone was counted once. V usage is TRBV5-8 and J usage is TRBJ1-1; 7 bases line up with TRBD1. The germline V gene encodes CDR1 SGHTS and CDR2 YDEGEE. The CDR3 length is 18 residues. V dropped 2 bases and J dropped 0; count of bases not matched to a gene: 13. In DNA form, the CDR3 reads TGTGCCAGCAGCTTTGAAGGGTCAGGGGGGATCTTGAACACTGAAGCTTTCTTT. Its translation: CASSFEGSGGILNTEAFF.

The gene calls are TRBV19 and TRBJ1-1; maybe TRBD1 (5 bases). The germline gives CDR1 LNHDA, CDR2 SQIVND (reference sequence). The CDR3 length is 18 residues. V was trimmed by 1 base and J by 3 bases, leaving 21 bases between them. CDR3 sequence reads: CASSIVSPPGPADTEAFF. CDR3 bases: TGTGCCAGTAGTATAGTAAGTCCCCCAGGGCCGGCGGACACTGAAGCTTTCTTT.

The chain is built from TRBV6-5 and TRBJ2-1; D might be TRBD2 (5 bases). The V gene's germline CDR1 is MNHEY and CDR2 SVGAGI. Trimming removed 0 bases at V and 5 bases at J, with 14 bases between. CDR3 length: 16 amino acids. The CDR3 coding sequence is TGTGCCAGCAGTTACTCGAAATCCCCGACTAACAATGAGCAGTTCTTC. Protein: CASSYSKSPTNNEQFF.

This clone has only a few counts. V and J are TRBV30 and TRBJ1-1, with D perhaps matching TRBD1 (5 bases). The CDR3 covers 13 residues. V was cut by 4 bases and J by 0 bases, with 9 bases left in between. The germline V gene encodes CDR1 GTSNPN and CDR2 SVGIG (reference sequence). In DNA, the CDR3 is TGTGCCTGGACCGGGACCGTGAACACTGAAGCTTTCTTT. It specifies CAWTGTVNTEAFF. The full variable domain, in which reference TRBV30 and TRBJ1-1 provide the parts outside the CDR3, is SQTIHQWPATLVQPVGSPLSLECTVEGTSNPNLYWYRQAAGRGLQLLFYSVGIGQISSEVPQNLSASRPQDRQFILSSKKLLLSDSGFYLCAWTGTVNTEAFFGQGTRLTVV.

This clone has only a few counts. The chain carries TRBV5-4 and TRBJ1-2; 7 bases are shared with TRBD1. CDR1 SGHNT and CDR2 YYREEE come from the germline V gene (reference sequence). V was pared by 0 bases and J by 4 bases, with 6 bases of the junction left unmatched. The CDR3 extends over 15 amino acids. CDR3 coding DNA: TGTGCCAGCAGCTTGGCCCAGGGACAGCTCTATGGCTACACCTTC. Amino acids: CASSLAQGQLYGYTF.

V gene TRBV7-2 combines with J gene TRBJ2-7, with TRBD2 as a possible D gene (5 bases). V was shortened by 4 bases and J by 6 bases, with 16 bases between the two germline ends. The CDR3 runs 14 residues. Germline CDR1 is SGHTA and CDR2 is FQGNSA. The CDR3 DNA follows: TGTGCCAGCAGCTCCACCACTAGGGTCCGCGAGCAGTACTTC. Its translation is CASSSTTRVREQYF.

This clone was counted a single time. CDR3 protein: CASSLAKGLLVSGELFF. CDR3 nucleotides: TGTGCCAGCAGCTTAGCGAAGGGACTACTGGTGTCCGGGGAGCTGTTTTTT. V is TRBV7-2 and J is TRBJ2-2; the match to TRBD2 covers 7 bases. The CDR3 runs to 17 residues. Germline assignment: CDR1 SGHTA and CDR2 FQGNSA. The J segment lost 6 bases and the V segment lost 0 bases, leaving 10 bases of the junction unmatched.

The J gene is TRBJ1-5, the V gene TRBV18, with 11 bases matching TRBD1. The ends lost 3 bases at V and 2 bases at J; junction bases unmatched: 6. The CDR3 is made up of 17 amino acids. Germline V lookup: CDR1 KGHSH, CDR2 LQKENI. CDR3 in amino acids: CASSPGTGGNGNQPQHF. CDR3 sequence (DNA): TGTGCCAGCTCACCTGGGACAGGGGGTAACGGCAATCAGCCCCAGCATTTT.

The chain employs TRBV5-1 and TRBJ2-1; tentatively, D is TRBD2 (6 bases). V was cut by 2 bases and J by 0 bases, with 12 bases left in between. The CDR3 contains 16 residues. Germline V gives CDR1 SGHRS, CDR2 YFSETQ. The CDR3 sequence is CASSFPSDSSYNEQFF. CDR3 bases: TGCGCCAGCAGCTTCCCTAGCGATAGCTCCTACAATGAGCAGTTCTTC. Full variable domain (rest looked up from reference TRBV5-1 and TRBJ2-1): KAGVTQTPRYLIKTRGQQVTLSCSPISGHRSVSWYQQTPGQGLQFLFEYFSETQRNKGNFPGRFSGRQFSNSRSEMNVSTLELGDSALYLCASSFPSDSSYNEQFFGPGTRLTVL.

The V gene is TRBV10-2, the J gene TRBJ1-2, with D perhaps TRBD1 (5 bases). The CDR3 runs 13 residues. CDR1 and CDR2 from the germline V gene are WSHSY and SAAADI. Trimming left V 5 bases short and J 3 bases short, with 10 bases between. The CDR3 nucleotides are TGCGCCAGCAGTCAGGGCCAGGACTATGGCTACACCTTC. Protein: CASSQGQDYGYTF.